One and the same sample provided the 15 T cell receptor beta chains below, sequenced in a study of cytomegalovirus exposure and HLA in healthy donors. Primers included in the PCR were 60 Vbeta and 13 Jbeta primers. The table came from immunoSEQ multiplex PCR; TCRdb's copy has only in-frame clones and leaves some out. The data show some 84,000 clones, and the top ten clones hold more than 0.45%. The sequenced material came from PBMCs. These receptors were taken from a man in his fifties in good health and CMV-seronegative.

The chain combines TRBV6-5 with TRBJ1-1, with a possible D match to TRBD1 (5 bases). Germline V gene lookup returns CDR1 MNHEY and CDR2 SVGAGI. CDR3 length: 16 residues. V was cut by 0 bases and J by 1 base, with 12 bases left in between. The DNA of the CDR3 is TGTGCCAGCAGTTACTCTCTGGGGCAGAAGAACACTGAAGCTTTCTTT. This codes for CASSYSLGQKNTEAFF.

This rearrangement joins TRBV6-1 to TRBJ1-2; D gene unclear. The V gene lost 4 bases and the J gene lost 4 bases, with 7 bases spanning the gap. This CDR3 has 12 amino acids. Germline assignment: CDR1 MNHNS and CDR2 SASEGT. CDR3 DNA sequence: TGTGCCAGCAGTGTTGGCCTCTATGGCTACACCTTC. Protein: CASSVGLYGYTF.

As DNA, the CDR3 is TGTGCCAGCAGCTCGGGGACAGGGGGTAGTCAGCCCCAGCATTTT. Residues: CASSSGTGGSQPQHF. This chain connects TRBV5-5 to TRBJ1-5, with 11 bases fitting TRBD1. The CDR3 runs 15 residues. Germline V gene sequence: CDR1 SGHKS, CDR2 YYEKEE (reference sequence). Trimming took 3 bases from V and 6 from J; bases not matched to a gene: 5.

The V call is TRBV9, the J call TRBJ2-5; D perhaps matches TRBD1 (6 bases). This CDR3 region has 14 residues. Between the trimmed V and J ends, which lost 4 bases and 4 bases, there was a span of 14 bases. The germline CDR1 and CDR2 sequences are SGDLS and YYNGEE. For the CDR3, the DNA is TGTGCCAGCAGCAGTTACAGGGCGGGAGAGACCCAGTACTTC. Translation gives CASSSYRAGETQYF. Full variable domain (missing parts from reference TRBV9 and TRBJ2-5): DSGVTQTPKHLITATGQRVTLRCSPRSGDLSVYWYQQSLDQGLQFLIQYYNGEERAKGNILERFSAQQFPDLHSELNLSSLELGDSALYFCASSSYRAGETQYFGPGTRLLVL.

CDR3 loop: CASGTGTGGYTGELFF. DNA for the CDR3: TGTGCTAGTGGTACCGGGACAGGGGGCTATACCGGGGAGCTGTTTTTT. This sequence joins TRBV12-5 and TRBJ2-2, with TRBD1 matching over 12 bases. Germline CDR1 is LGHNT and CDR2 is FRNRAP. The CDR3 contains 16 residues. With V trimmed by 5 bases and J by 5 bases, 6 bases remained unmatched.

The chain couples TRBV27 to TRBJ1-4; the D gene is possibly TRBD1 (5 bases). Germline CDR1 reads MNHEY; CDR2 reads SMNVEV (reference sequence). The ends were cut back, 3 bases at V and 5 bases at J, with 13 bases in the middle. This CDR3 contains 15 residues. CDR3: CASSLSTDQNEKLFF. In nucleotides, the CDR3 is TGTGCCAGCAGTTTGTCGACAGATCAAAATGAAAAACTGTTTTTT.

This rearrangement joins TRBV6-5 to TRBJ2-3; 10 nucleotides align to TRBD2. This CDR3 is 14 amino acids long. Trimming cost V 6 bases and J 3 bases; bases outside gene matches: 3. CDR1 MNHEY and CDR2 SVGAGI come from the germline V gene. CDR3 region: CASSELAGTDTQYF. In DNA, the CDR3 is TGTGCCAGCAGCGAACTAGCGGGGACAGATACGCAGTATTTT.

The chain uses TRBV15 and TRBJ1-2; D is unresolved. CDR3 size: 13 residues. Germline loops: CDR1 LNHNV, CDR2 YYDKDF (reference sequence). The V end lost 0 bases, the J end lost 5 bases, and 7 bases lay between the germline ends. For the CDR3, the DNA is TGTGCCACCAGCAGAGACAGGTCGTATGGCTACACCTTC. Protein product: CATSRDRSYGYTF.

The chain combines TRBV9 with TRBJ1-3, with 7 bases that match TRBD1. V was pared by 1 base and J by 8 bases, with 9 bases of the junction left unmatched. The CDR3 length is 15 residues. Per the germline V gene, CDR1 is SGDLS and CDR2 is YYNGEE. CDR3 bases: TGTGCCAGCAGCGTAAGGTCGGACAGGTTATACACCATATATTTT. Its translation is CASSVRSDRLYTIYF.

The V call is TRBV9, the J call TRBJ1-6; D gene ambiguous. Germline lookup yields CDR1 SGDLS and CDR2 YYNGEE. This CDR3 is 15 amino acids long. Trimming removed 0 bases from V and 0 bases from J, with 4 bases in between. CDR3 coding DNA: TGTGCCAGCAGCGTAGTCAGCTCCTATAATTCACCCCTCCACTTT. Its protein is CASSVVSSYNSPLHF.

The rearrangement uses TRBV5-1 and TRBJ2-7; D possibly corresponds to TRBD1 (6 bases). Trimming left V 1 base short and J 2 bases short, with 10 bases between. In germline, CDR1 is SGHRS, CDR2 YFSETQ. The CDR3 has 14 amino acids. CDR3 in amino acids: CASSLQDSAYEQYF. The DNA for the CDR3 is TGCGCCAGCAGCTTGCAGGACAGCGCCTACGAGCAGTACTTC.

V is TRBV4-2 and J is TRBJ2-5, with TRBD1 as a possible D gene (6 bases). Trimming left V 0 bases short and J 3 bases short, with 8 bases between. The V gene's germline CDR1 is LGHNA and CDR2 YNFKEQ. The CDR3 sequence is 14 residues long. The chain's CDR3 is CASSQEHREETQYF. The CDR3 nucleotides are TGTGCCAGCAGCCAAGAGCACAGGGAAGAGACCCAGTACTTC.

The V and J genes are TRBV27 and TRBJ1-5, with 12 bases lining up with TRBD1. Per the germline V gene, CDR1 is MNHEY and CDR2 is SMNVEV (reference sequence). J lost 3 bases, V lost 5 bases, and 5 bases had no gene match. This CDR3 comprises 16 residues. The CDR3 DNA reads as TGTGCCAGCAGTGCCGGGACAGGGGGCAACAATCAGCCCCAGCATTTT. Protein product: CASSAGTGGNNQPQHF.

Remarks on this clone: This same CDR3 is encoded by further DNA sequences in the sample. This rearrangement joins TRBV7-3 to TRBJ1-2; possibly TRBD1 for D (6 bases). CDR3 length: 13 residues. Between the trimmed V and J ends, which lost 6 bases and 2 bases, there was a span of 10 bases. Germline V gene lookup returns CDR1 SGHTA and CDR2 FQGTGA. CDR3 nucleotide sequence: TGTGCCAGCAGTCCGGACAGAAACTATGGCTACACCTTC. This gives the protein CASSPDRNYGYTF.

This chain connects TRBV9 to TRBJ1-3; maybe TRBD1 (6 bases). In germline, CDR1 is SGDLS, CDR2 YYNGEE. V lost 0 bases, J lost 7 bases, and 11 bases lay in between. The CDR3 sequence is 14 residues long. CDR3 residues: CASSVDGQGNTIYF. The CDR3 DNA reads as TGTGCCAGCAGCGTAGATGGGCAGGGGAACACCATATATTTT.